This TCR beta chain was retrieved from a study of T cell responses to AZD1222 COVID-19 vaccine. Study context: Second-dose groups at about 4 or about 12 weeks were pooled.

Only in-frame clones appear in the TCRdb table, and some are missing; sequencing was by immunoSEQ multiplex PCR. The sample shows some 150,000 clones, around 94% of them seen only once. Study-wide results and limits: Rises in breadth and depth of Spike-specific TCRs came after two AZD1222 doses. Most donors were white British, females outnumbered males, and clonal diversity was possibly underestimated. No day 14 peak samples; only post-peak repertoires were characterized.

In its sample, this clone was seen once. Antigen unknown. V lost 6 bases to trimming and J lost 0 bases, with 5 bases between them. The CDR3 is made up of 12 amino acids. Germline V CDR1 and CDR2: SGHRS, YFSETQ. The source material was peripheral blood, sampled on day 0 of AZD1222 vaccination. The source of this sequence is an adult in good health. V usage is TRBV5-1 and J usage is TRBJ2-3; D call uncertain. The CDR3 protein is CASKVSTDTQYF. The DNA of the CDR3 is TGCGCCAGCAAAGTGAGCACAGATACGCAGTATTTT.